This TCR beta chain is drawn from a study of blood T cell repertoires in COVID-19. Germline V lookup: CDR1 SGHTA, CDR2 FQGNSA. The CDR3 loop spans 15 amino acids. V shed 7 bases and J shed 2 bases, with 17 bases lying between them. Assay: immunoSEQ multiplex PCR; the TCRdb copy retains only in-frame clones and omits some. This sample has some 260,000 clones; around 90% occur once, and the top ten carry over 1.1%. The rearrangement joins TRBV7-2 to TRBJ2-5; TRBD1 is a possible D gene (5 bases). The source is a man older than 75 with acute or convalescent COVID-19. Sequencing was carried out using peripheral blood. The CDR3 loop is CASKPLAGRQETQYF. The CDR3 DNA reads TGTGCCAGCAAACCCCTGGCAGGGCGGCAAGAGACCCAGTACTTC.